These 3 T cell receptor beta chains originate from one sample sequenced in a study of blood T cell repertoires in COVID-19. Here immunoSEQ multiplex PCR was the method, and the copy in TCRdb shows in-frame clones only, minus some. Found here are 210,000 or so clones, about four fifths of them singletons; the top ten hold 4.8%. Sequenced: PBMCs or T cells enriched from blood (not recorded which). Receptors originate from a woman aged 50 to 60 who had been exposed to COVID-19.

In DNA form, the CDR3 reads TGTGCCACCAGTGAGAGCCCCCTAGCGAAAGTTGGATACGAGCAGTACTTC. Protein: CATSESPLAKVGYEQYF. The chain is built from TRBV24-1 and TRBJ2-7; maybe TRBD2 (6 bases). The length of the CDR3 is 17 residues. V shed 4 bases and J shed 4 bases, with 22 bases lying between them. Per the germline V gene, CDR1 is KGHDR and CDR2 is SFDVKD.

This clone appeared once. This chain connects TRBV24-1 to TRBJ1-2; weak D call: TRBD1 (6 bases). CDR1 is KGHDR, CDR2 SFDVKD, per germline. The CDR3 is 15 residues long. V shed 4 bases and J shed 8 bases, with 19 bases lying between them. CDR3 sequence: CATSDPGTTKHGYTF. The CDR3, as DNA: TGTGCCACCAGTGACCCAGGGACAACCAAGCACGGCTACACCTTC.

The chain joins TRBV6-2 or TRBV6-3 to TRBJ2-7; weak D call: TRBD1 (5 bases). The V end lost 2 bases, the J end lost 8 bases, and 10 bases lay between the germline ends. In germline, CDR1 is MNHEY, CDR2 SVGEGT. The CDR3 length is 12 residues. In DNA form, the CDR3 reads TGTGCCAGCAGTTACCCCCAGGGTAAGCAGTACTTC. Protein sequence: CASSYPQGKQYF.